Presented here are 19 T cell receptor beta chains from one specimen sequenced in a study of T-cell memory formation after mild COVID-19 (dated by TCRdb to the early 2020s). Libraries were made using 5' RACE. Sequencer: Illumina NovaSeq 6000. The public sequencing data were trimmed at Q25 with fastp and processed into clonotypes with MiXCR by TCRdb, which kept only in-frame beta chains. Records with the same CDR3 protein are collapsed into one entry carrying the most frequent genes and DNA. The sample table records some 200,000 distinct CDR3 sequences; 9.5% of these occur just once. The ten biggest clones cover 3.5% to 4% of the sample. The specimen was PBMCs or a T cell subset sorted from them (not recorded which). The receptors originated from a man aged 18 to 30 who had mild COVID-19 (a few samples of this study predate the infection). The sample titles of this study are shuffled in the database, so cell type and time point are left out; the donor was told from shared clones.

This clonotype was counted a few times. The chain is built from TRBV2 and TRBJ1-5; D remains ambiguous. Trimming took off 4 bases at V and 1 base at J, with 8 bases between the two ends. Germline CDR1 SNHLY, CDR2 FYNNEI. The CDR3 is 14 residues long. CDR3 loop: CASSVGRSNQPQHF. CDR3 in DNA: TGTGCCAGCAGTGTGGGTCGGAGCAATCAGCCCCAGCATTTT.

The rearrangement links TRBV12-3 or TRBV12-4 to TRBJ1-2; 10 bases match TRBD1. The CDR3 sequence is 14 residues long. After removal of 6 bases from V and 4 bases from J, the junction contained 5 bases not matched to a gene. The DNA for the CDR3 is TGTGCCAGCAGCCGGGACAGGGGTATCTATGGCTACACCTTC. Its translation is CASSRDRGIYGYTF.

This clonotype was observed a few times. This chain links TRBV6-1 with TRBJ1-3; D possibly corresponds to TRBD1 (5 bases). The CDR3 is made up of 16 amino acids. Germline V gene data show CDR1 as MNHNS and CDR2 as SASEGT. Trimming took off 0 bases at V and 2 bases at J, with 11 bases between the two ends. The CDR3 coding sequence is TGTGCCAGCAGTGAAGCGAGGGGATTAGCTGGAAACACCATATATTTT. Translated, it gives CASSEARGLAGNTIYF.

The chain is built from TRBV28 and TRBJ1-6; D unclear. The germline gives CDR1 MDHEN, CDR2 SYDVKM. The V end was cut by 10 bases, the J end by 7 bases, with 20 bases between. CDR3 length equals 15 residues. The CDR3 loop reads CATKPGSGENSPLHF. The CDR3, as DNA: TGTGCCACAAAGCCAGGTTCTGGGGAAAATTCACCCCTCCACTTT.

This clonotype was picked up a small number of times. The CDR3 sequence: CAARSDRGRNTIYF. The CDR3 DNA follows: TGTGCCGCCCGGTCGGACAGGGGGCGAAACACCATATATTTT. The chain uses TRBV19 and TRBJ1-3; 11 bases fit TRBD1. Germline-derived CDR1 and CDR2 are LNHDA and SQIVND (reference sequence). This CDR3 contains 14 residues. J was trimmed by 5 bases and V by 11 bases; bases with no gene match: 8.

The rearrangement joins TRBV5-1 to TRBJ2-7, with TRBD1 matching 10 bases. CDR1 is SGHRS and CDR2 is YFSETQ in the germline V gene. The CDR3 length is 14 residues. The V segment lost 1 base and the J segment 6 bases; nucleotides outside the gene matches: 4. The CDR3 is CASSLSGTGVEQYF. The CDR3 coding sequence is TGCGCCAGCAGCTTGTCCGGGACAGGGGTCGAGCAGTACTTC.

V is TRBV7-2 and J is TRBJ2-1; D is possibly TRBD2 (5 bases). V lost 7 bases to trimming and J lost 5 bases, with 9 bases between them. CDR1 is SGHTA and CDR2 is FQGNSA in the germline V gene. The CDR3 covers 12 residues. The CDR3 coding sequence is TGTGCCAGCACTAGCCGGCACAATGAGCAGTTCTTC. This translates into CASTSRHNEQFF.

In this sample, this clonotype turned up many times. The V call is TRBV20-1, the J call TRBJ1-1; D perhaps matches TRBD1 (5 bases). CDR1 is DFQATT and CDR2 is SNEGSKA in the germline V gene (reference sequence). This CDR3 comprises 14 residues. Trimming stripped 1 base from V and 5 bases from J, with 14 bases between. The CDR3 coding sequence is TGCAGTGCTAGAGGGGAGGGACCGAAGACTGAAGCTTTCTTT. Protein: CSARGEGPKTEAFF.

Only a few counts were recorded for this clonotype. The V gene is TRBV7-8, the J gene TRBJ2-1, with D perhaps TRBD1 or TRBD2 (6 bases each). The germline V gene encodes CDR1 SGHVS and CDR2 FQNEAQ. The CDR3 covers 19 residues. Trimming removed 8 bases at V and 7 bases at J, with 33 bases between. In DNA, the CDR3 is TGTGCCAGCGTTCTCGGGGTGGGGGGCCCCGTTATTTCAAGAAATGAGCAGTTCTTC. This codes for CASVLGVGGPVISRNEQFF.

The chain couples TRBV30 to TRBJ1-1; D not certain. The germline CDR1 and CDR2 sequences are GTSNPN and SVGIG (reference sequence). There are 12 residues in the CDR3. Trimming removed 5 bases at V and 12 bases at J, with 19 bases between. CDR3 sequence reads: CAWGITSRLTFF. For the CDR3, the DNA is TGTGCCTGGGGAATAACGTCTAGGTTAACTTTCTTT.

In its sample, this clonotype was seen a few times. This sequence joins TRBV6-5 and TRBJ1-2; unclear D gene. The CDR3 has 15 amino acids. V lost 0 bases and J 5 bases, leaving 13 bases between the germline ends. The germline gives CDR1 MNHEY, CDR2 SVGAGI. CDR3 region: CASSYSISVLYGYTF. The CDR3 DNA follows: TGTGCCAGCAGTTACTCGATTAGTGTGTTGTATGGCTACACCTTC.

The table lists this clonotype with a few counts. The chain uses TRBV9 and TRBJ1-3; 7 bases align to TRBD1. Germline assignment: CDR1 SGDLS and CDR2 YYNGEE. Trimming removed 1 base from V and 1 base from J; junction bases left unmatched: 8. This CDR3 spans 17 amino acids. In DNA form, the CDR3 reads TGTGCCAGCAGCGTAAGGGCACAGGGGTTTTCTGGAAACACCATATATTTT. As protein: CASSVRAQGFSGNTIYF.

This sequence joins TRBV5-1 and TRBJ2-1; 8 nucleotides match TRBD1. This CDR3 is 14 amino acids long. Losses at the gene ends were 2 bases for V and 3 bases for J; bases not matched to a gene: 1. Germline lookup yields CDR1 SGHRS and CDR2 YFSETQ. The CDR3 sequence: CASSFGQGYNEQFF. As DNA, the CDR3 is TGCGCCAGCAGCTTCGGACAGGGCTACAATGAGCAGTTCTTC.

This clonotype was detected only a few times. The chain combines TRBV7-4 with TRBJ1-1, with D perhaps TRBD1 (5 bases). The germline CDR1 and CDR2 sequences are SGHVT and SQSDAQ. V was shortened by 5 bases and J by 0 bases, with 22 bases between the two germline ends. The CDR3 extends over 18 amino acids. The CDR3 DNA reads as TGTGCCAGCAGCCACAGAGGGGTCGGTATAGAGGTGAACACTGAAGCTTTCTTT. Amino acids: CASSHRGVGIEVNTEAFF.

This clonotype appeared a few times. The chain couples TRBV5-4 to TRBJ1-2, with 11 bases matching TRBD1. Germline CDR1 and CDR2: SGHNT and YYREEE (reference sequence). The CDR3 has 18 amino acids. The ends lost 1 base at V and 6 bases at J; junction bases unmatched: 14. CDR3 nucleotides: TGTGCCAGCAGCTTGATAGGCGGAACCGGACAGGGGGCAAATGGCTACACCTTC. Residues: CASSLIGGTGQGANGYTF.

This chain uses TRBV5-1 with TRBJ2-3, with TRBD1 matching over 9 bases. The ends lost 3 bases at V and 0 bases at J; junction bases unmatched: 5. Per the germline V gene, CDR1 is SGHRS and CDR2 is YFSETQ. CDR3 length: 16 amino acids. CDR3 in DNA: TGCGCCAGCAGCTCTACAGGGGGCCTTAGCACAGATACGCAGTATTTT. Translating gives CASSSTGGLSTDTQYF.

The V and J genes are TRBV4-1 and TRBJ2-3; D possibly corresponds to TRBD1 (6 bases). V shed 5 bases and J shed 4 bases, with 13 bases lying between them. The V gene's germline CDR1 is MGHRA and CDR2 YSYEKL. CDR3 length: 14 amino acids. CDR3 loop: CASSTRTAADTQYF. The CDR3 coding sequence is TGCGCCAGCAGCACCAGGACAGCGGCAGATACGCAGTATTTT.

This clonotype has a handful of counts. The chain recombines TRBV29-1 with TRBJ2-2, with D unclear. From germline, CDR1 is SQVTM and CDR2 ANQGSEA. Deletions cut 6 bases from V and 0 bases from J, with 8 bases between. The CDR3 length is 13 residues. The CDR3: CSVQTSNTGELFF. The CDR3 DNA is TGCAGCGTCCAGACTTCGAACACCGGGGAGCTGTTTTTT.

The table lists this clonotype with many counts. The gene calls are TRBV5-1 and TRBJ2-3; either TRBD1 or TRBD2 may supply D (6 bases each). The ends were cut back, 0 bases at V and 4 bases at J, with 12 bases in the middle. Germline values: CDR1 SGHRS, CDR2 YFSETQ. There are 15 residues in the CDR3. Written as DNA, the CDR3 is TGCGCCAGCAGCTTGGAAGGGGGGCCGGCAGATACGCAGTATTTT. Its protein is CASSLEGGPADTQYF.